Presented here are 13 T cell receptor beta chains from one specimen sequenced in a study of stem cell transplantation in POMP-related autoinflammatory disease. Some clones are missing from TCRdb's copy, which holds only in-frame ones; the method was immunoSEQ multiplex PCR. The data contain 30,000 or so clones, approximately 86% of them singletons. Sequenced material: CD4+ T cells from PBMCs, taken before stem cell transplantation. The origin of the receptors is a human donor with POMP-related autoinflammation and immune dysregulation (PRAID).

This clone showed up just once. This chain connects TRBV6-5 to TRBJ1-6; unclear D gene. The CDR3 covers 13 residues. CDR1 is MNHEY and CDR2 is SVGAGI in the germline V gene. Trimming shortened V by 8 bases and J by 9 bases, and 14 bases separated the two germline ends. CDR3 residues: CASGYSSGSPLHF. In DNA, the CDR3 is TGTGCCAGCGGATACAGCTCTGGTTCACCCCTCCACTTT.

This chain joins TRBV10-1 and TRBJ1-1; D may be TRBD1 (5 bases). The germline V and J ends were trimmed by 8 bases and 0 bases, with 10 bases remaining between them. The CDR3 spans 13 residues. CDR1 is WNHNN and CDR2 is SYGVQD in the germline V gene (reference sequence). CDR3 amino acids: CASRDSLNTEAFF. The CDR3 nucleotides read TGCGCCAGCCGCGACAGCCTGAACACTGAAGCTTTCTTT.

This CDR3 reads CASRRGNTGELFF. As DNA, the CDR3 is TGCGCCAGCAGGAGGGGTAACACCGGGGAGCTGTTTTTT. The chain uses TRBV10-1 and TRBJ2-2; tentatively, D is TRBD1 or TRBD2 (5 bases each). Germline CDR1 and CDR2: WNHNN and SYGVQD (reference sequence). Trimming removed 6 bases at V and 2 bases at J, with 7 bases between. This CDR3 region has 13 residues.

J is TRBJ1-2 and V is TRBV4-1; D gene uncertain. This CDR3 has 14 residues. Trimming took 3 bases from V and 3 from J, leaving 11 bases between them. The germline V gene has CDR1 MGHRA and CDR2 YSYEKL. CDR3 DNA sequence: TGCGCCAGCAGCCAGCTCCCCTTGGACTATGGCTACACCTTC. Translation gives CASSQLPLDYGYTF.

This chain uses TRBV11-3 with TRBJ2-1; D not resolved. The V end was cut by 1 base, the J end by 0 bases, with 7 bases between. CDR1 and CDR2 (germline): SGHNT, YENEEA. This CDR3 contains 15 residues. DNA for the CDR3: TGTGCCAGCAGCTTAGGACTGAGCTCCTACAATGAGCAGTTCTTC. This sequence encodes CASSLGLSSYNEQFF.

The chain joins TRBV6-1 to TRBJ1-5; D possibly corresponds to TRBD1 (6 bases). Germline CDR1 and CDR2: MNHNS and SASEGT. Trimming shortened V by 2 bases and J by 6 bases, and 17 bases separated the two germline ends. This CDR3 has 16 amino acids. This chain's CDR3 is CASSEYRVGGSQPQHF. For the CDR3, the DNA is TGTGCCAGCAGTGAATATCGCGTGGGGGGCAGTCAGCCCCAGCATTTT.

The V call is TRBV28, the J call TRBJ2-1; maybe TRBD2 (5 bases). Trimming removed 6 bases from V and 1 base from J, with 10 bases in between. The V gene's germline CDR1 is MDHEN and CDR2 SYDVKM. The CDR3 is 14 residues long. The CDR3 protein is CASRKDWSYNEQFF. CDR3 bases: TGTGCCAGCAGGAAGGACTGGTCCTACAATGAGCAGTTCTTC. The full variable domain, completed using reference TRBV28 and TRBJ2-1, is DVKVTQSSRYLVKRTGEKVFLECVQDMDHENMFWYRQDPGLGLRLIYFSYDVKMKEKGDIPEGYSVSREKKERFSLILESASTNQTSMYLCASRKDWSYNEQFFGPGTRLTVL.

The chain combines TRBV7-2 with TRBJ2-2; D remains unclear. V lost 1 base to trimming and J lost 6 bases, with 9 bases between them. The germline V gene encodes CDR1 SGHTA and CDR2 FQGNSA. This CDR3 is built from 14 residues. The CDR3 DNA reads as TGTGCCAGCAGCTTAGGTCCGCAGGCCGGGGAGCTGTTTTTT. Translated: CASSLGPQAGELFF.

The table lists this clone with a count of one. CDR3 DNA: TGCAGCGCCGGAGAGTTTACGGAAAAACTGTTTTTT. Translated, it gives CSAGEFTEKLFF. The rearrangement joins TRBV29-1 to TRBJ1-4; D is ambiguous. With 7 bases removed from V and 8 bases from J, the gap between germline ends came to 14 bases. The CDR3 loop spans 12 amino acids. From germline, CDR1 is SQVTM and CDR2 ANQGSEA.

In its sample, this clone was seen a few times. The rearrangement uses TRBV6-1 and TRBJ1-1; no firm D call. Germline V gene lookup returns CDR1 MNHNS and CDR2 SASEGT. Trimming took off 6 bases at V and 4 bases at J, with 6 bases between the two ends. The CDR3 length is 11 residues. Written as DNA, the CDR3 is TGTGCCAGCAGGTACCCCACTGAAGCTTTCTTT. It codes for CASRYPTEAFF.

The CDR3 spells CASSPFHAGGFGYTF. For the CDR3, the DNA is TGTGCCAGCAGCCCATTTCACGCAGGGGGCTTCGGCTACACCTTC. This chain connects TRBV6-5 to TRBJ1-2; 8 positions match TRBD1. The length of the CDR3 is 15 residues. The germline V gene encodes CDR1 MNHEY and CDR2 SVGAGI. With V trimmed by 6 bases and J by 8 bases, 14 bases remained unmatched.

The genes are TRBV12-2 and TRBJ2-7; TRBD1 is the table's D call and was not checked against the DNA. TRBV12-2 corresponds to a pseudogene. This CDR3 spans 15 amino acids. In DNA, the CDR3 is TGTGCAAGTCGCTTCGGGACAGGAGAGGGCTACGAGCAGTACTTC. It translates to CASRFGTGEGYEQYF.

This chain uses TRBV6-6 with TRBJ2-7, with 8 bases that match TRBD2. CDR1 and CDR2 from the germline V gene are MNHNY and SVGAGI (reference sequence). The trim removed 7 bases at V and 7 bases at J, leaving 9 bases unmatched. The CDR3 length is 13 residues. As DNA, the CDR3 is TGTGCCAGCACCCCGGGGGGGAGGGATGAGCAGTACTTC. Translation: CASTPGGRDEQYF.